This entry lists 22 T cell receptor beta chains sequenced from one sample in a study of blood T cell repertoires in COVID-19. The assay was immunoSEQ multiplex PCR, and TCRdb's table has in-frame clones only and misses some. Of 95,000 to 150,000 clones listed, 70% to 85% are singletons. What was sequenced was peripheral blood. The origin of the receptors is a woman in her 70s with acute or convalescent COVID-19.

The chain uses TRBV7-2 and TRBJ2-3, with D unresolved. Trimming stripped 1 base from V and 8 bases from J, with 7 bases between. Germline CDR1 is SGHTA and CDR2 is FQGNSA. The length of the CDR3 is 12 residues. The CDR3 here is CASSLDIGTQYF. The CDR3 DNA reads as TGTGCCAGCAGCTTAGATATCGGTACGCAGTATTTT.

This chain connects TRBV6-5 to TRBJ2-7, with a tentative D call TRBD2 (6 bases). The CDR3 runs to 15 residues. Germline-derived CDR1 and CDR2 are MNHEY and SVGAGI. The germline V and J ends were trimmed by 5 bases and 0 bases, with 14 bases remaining between them. The CDR3 DNA is TGTGCCAGCAGTAAAACGGGACTCAACTCCTACGAGCAGTACTTC. The encoded protein is CASSKTGLNSYEQYF.

The V gene is TRBV11-2, the J gene TRBJ2-5; 9 bases are shared with TRBD1. Germline CDR1 SGHAT, CDR2 FQNNGV. Trimming at V came to 4 bases and at J to 4 bases, leaving 7 bases not matched to a gene. The CDR3 is 15 residues long. CDR3 bases: TGTGCCAGCAGCTCGGGACAGGGTGCAGCAGAGACCCAGTACTTC. Encoded protein: CASSSGQGAAETQYF.

The chain is built from TRBV6-2 or TRBV6-3 and TRBJ1-6; the match to TRBD1 covers 7 bases. The germline CDR1 and CDR2 sequences are MNHEY and SVGEGT. V gave up 5 bases and J gave up 0 bases; unmatched junction bases: 7. The CDR3 contains 17 residues. This CDR3 is CASSDRASSSYNSPLHF. For the CDR3, the DNA is TGTGCCAGCAGTGACAGGGCCTCGAGCTCCTATAATTCACCCCTCCACTTT.

This clone has only one observation. CDR3 amino acids: CASSKQGFPTNEKLFF. The CDR3 DNA follows: TGTGCCAGTAGCAAGCAGGGGTTTCCAACTAATGAAAAACTGTTTTTT. This rearrangement joins TRBV19 to TRBJ1-4; TRBD1 might be the D (6 bases). This CDR3 spans 16 amino acids. The germline CDR1 and CDR2 sequences are LNHDA and SQIVND (reference sequence). Trimming removed 6 bases from V and 0 bases from J, with 14 bases in between.

The V and J genes are TRBV27 and TRBJ2-7; the D gene is possibly TRBD1 (6 bases). This CDR3 region has 12 residues. The germline gives CDR1 MNHEY, CDR2 SMNVEV (reference sequence). Trimming shortened V by 6 bases and J by 2 bases, and 8 bases separated the two germline ends. CDR3 residues: CASSGQTYEQYF. The DNA of the CDR3 is TGTGCCAGCAGCGGACAGACCTACGAGCAGTACTTC.

V gene TRBV4-1 combines with J gene TRBJ1-6; tentative D call: TRBD1 (5 bases). V lost 0 bases to trimming and J lost 10 bases, with 16 bases between them. The CDR3 is 16 amino acids. The V gene's germline CDR1 is MGHRA and CDR2 YSYEKL. CDR3 sequence reads: CASSQEWGQSFSPLHF. Written as DNA, the CDR3 is TGCGCCAGCAGCCAAGAATGGGGCCAAAGTTTCTCACCCCTCCACTTT.

V and J are TRBV11-3 and TRBJ2-1; no firm D call. CDR3 length: 12 residues. The V end lost 1 base, the J end lost 7 bases, and 5 bases lay between the germline ends. Germline CDR1 and CDR2: SGHNT and YENEEA. DNA of the CDR3: TGTGCCAGCAGCTTAGGGCAAAATGAGCAGTTCTTC. The encoded protein is CASSLGQNEQFF.

The chain combines TRBV27 with TRBJ1-2; 7 nucleotides align to TRBD1. Germline CDR1 reads MNHEY; CDR2 reads SMNVEV (reference sequence). The V segment lost 3 bases and the J segment 7 bases; nucleotides outside the gene matches: 8. The CDR3 has 14 residues. This chain's CDR3 is CASSFLDRDGGYTF. In DNA form, the CDR3 reads TGTGCCAGCAGTTTCCTTGACAGGGATGGTGGCTACACCTTC.

This clone was counted between two and nine times. This sequence joins TRBV5-4 and TRBJ2-7; possibly TRBD1 for D (6 bases). Trimming took 2 bases from V and 5 from J, leaving 14 bases between them. The germline CDR1 and CDR2 sequences are SGHNT and YYREEE (reference sequence). This CDR3 region has 14 residues. The CDR3 reads CASSFTGTRNEQYF. CDR3 nucleotide sequence: TGTGCCAGCAGCTTCACCGGGACAAGGAACGAGCAGTACTTC.

The rearrangement uses TRBV7-9 and TRBJ1-1; the match to TRBD1 covers 9 bases. CDR1 is SEHNR, CDR2 FQNEAQ, per germline (reference sequence). The junction had 2 bases not matched to a gene; V was cut back by 5 bases and J by 4 bases. The CDR3 has 13 residues. The CDR3 spells CASSETGGTEAFF. In DNA form, the CDR3 reads TGTGCCAGCAGCGAGACAGGGGGCACTGAAGCTTTCTTT.

This clone was observed once. The rearrangement links TRBV7-2 to TRBJ2-5; the match to TRBD2 covers 12 bases. Germline CDR1 is SGHTA and CDR2 is FQGNSA. The length of the CDR3 is 16 residues. Trimming at V came to 1 base and at J to 3 bases, leaving 3 bases not matched to a gene. The CDR3 DNA reads TGTGCCAGCAGCTTAGGGCTAGCGGGGGGGAAAGAGACCCAGTACTTC. Amino acid sequence: CASSLGLAGGKETQYF. Looking up the rest from reference TRBV7-2 and TRBJ2-5 gives the full variable domain: GAGVSQSPSNKVTEKGKDVELRCDPISGHTALYWYRQSLGQGLEFLIYFQGNSAPDKSGLPSDRFSAERTGGSVSTLTIQRTQQEDSAVYLCASSLGLAGGKETQYFGPGTRLLVL.

The chain employs TRBV4-2 and TRBJ2-2; 9 bases map to TRBD1. The CDR3 runs to 14 residues. V dropped 3 bases and J dropped 7; count of bases not matched to a gene: 3. In germline, CDR1 is LGHNA, CDR2 YNFKEQ. The CDR3 DNA follows: TGTGCCAGCAGCCAGCCGGGACAGGGCGGGGAGCTGTTTTTT. Its translation is CASSQPGQGGELFF.

The chain employs TRBV5-6 and TRBJ2-2; unclear D gene. Trimming left V 0 bases short and J 1 base short, with 4 bases between. This CDR3 is 14 amino acids long. The germline gives CDR1 SGHDT, CDR2 YYEEEE. The CDR3 DNA sequence: TGTGCCAGCAGCTTGGATAGGAACACCGGGGAGCTGTTTTTT. It encodes CASSLDRNTGELFF.

This chain joins TRBV7-9 and TRBJ2-7, with 12 bases fitting TRBD2. Germline values: CDR1 SEHNR, CDR2 FQNEAQ (reference sequence). CDR3 length: 14 amino acids. V gave up 5 bases and J gave up 4 bases; unmatched junction bases: 3. CDR3 DNA sequence: TGTGCCAGCAGCCGACTAGCGGGGGCATACGAGCAGTACTTC. Residues: CASSRLAGAYEQYF. Supplemented by reference TRBV7-9 and TRBJ2-7, the full variable domain reads DTGVSQNPRHKITKRGQNVTFRCDPISEHNRLYWYRQTLGQGPEFLTYFQNEAQLEKSRLLSDRFSAERPKGSFSTLEIQRTEQGDSAMYLCASSRLAGAYEQYFGPGTRLTVT.

The V and J genes are TRBV11-3 and TRBJ1-1; 10 bases fit TRBD1. This CDR3 comprises 15 residues. J gave up 3 bases and V 5 bases, and 6 bases lay outside the gene matches. Germline loops: CDR1 SGHNT, CDR2 YENEEA. CDR3 sequence reads: CASSRGQGMDTEAFF. The CDR3 coding sequence is TGTGCCAGCAGCCGGGGACAGGGGATGGACACTGAAGCTTTCTTT.

The V gene is TRBV9, the J gene TRBJ1-1; 7 nucleotides agree with TRBD1. This CDR3 is 15 amino acids long. CDR1 SGDLS and CDR2 YYNGEE come from the germline V gene. V lost 3 bases, J lost 0 bases, and 5 bases stayed unmatched. DNA for the CDR3: TGTGCCAGCAGCGCTAGGGGGCTAATGAACACTGAAGCTTTCTTT. Protein product: CASSARGLMNTEAFF.

In this sample, this clone turned up once. The rearrangement uses TRBV14 and TRBJ2-1; perhaps TRBD1 as D (7 bases). In germline, CDR1 is SGHDN, CDR2 FVKESK. V was clipped by 4 bases and J by 7 bases, with 14 bases between them. The CDR3 spans 14 residues. In nucleotides, the CDR3 is TGTGCCAGCAGCCGCGGGGACAGTCGGAATGAGCAGTTCTTC. Its protein product is CASSRGDSRNEQFF.

The V gene is TRBV19, the J gene TRBJ1-1; maybe TRBD1 (5 bases). Germline V gene data show CDR1 as LNHDA and CDR2 as SQIVND (reference sequence). There are 14 residues in the CDR3. V was shortened by 3 bases and J by 5 bases, with 13 bases between the two germline ends. The CDR3 DNA reads as TGTGCCAGTAGTATCACAGGCTTGGGGACTGAAGCTTTCTTT. Translated, it gives CASSITGLGTEAFF.

This clone was counted once. The CDR3 sequence: CAWSGQENNEQFF. CDR3 bases: TGTGCCTGGAGTGGCCAGGAAAACAATGAGCAGTTCTTC. The rearrangement uses TRBV30 and TRBJ2-1; the D is unclear. V was clipped by 1 base and J by 5 bases, with 9 bases between them. The CDR3 is made up of 13 amino acids. Looked up from germline, CDR1 is GTSNPN and CDR2 is SVGIG (reference sequence). The full variable domain, completed using reference TRBV30 and TRBJ2-1, is SQTIHQWPATLVQPVGSPLSLECTVEGTSNPNLYWYRQAAGRGLQLLFYSVGIGQISSEVPQNLSASRPQDRQFILSSKKLLLSDSGFYLCAWSGQENNEQFFGPGTRLTVL.

V and J are TRBV7-6 and TRBJ2-2; the match to TRBD2 covers 7 bases. The V segment lost 4 bases and the J segment 1 base; nucleotides outside the gene matches: 6. The CDR3 is made up of 16 amino acids. The germline V gene has CDR1 SGHVS and CDR2 FNYEAQ. The CDR3 loop reads CASSSLSGENTGELFF. The CDR3 nucleotides are TGTGCCAGCAGCTCGCTGAGCGGGGAGAACACCGGGGAGCTGTTTTTT.

The chain uses TRBV7-9 and TRBJ2-3; possible D gene TRBD1, 5 bases. Trimming left V 3 bases short and J 1 base short, with 11 bases between. Germline V gene sequence: CDR1 SEHNR, CDR2 FQNEAQ (reference sequence). This CDR3 has 15 residues. The CDR3, as DNA: TGTGCCAGCAGCTTGTTAGAAGGGGGCACAGATACGCAGTATTTT. This codes for CASSLLEGGTDTQYF.